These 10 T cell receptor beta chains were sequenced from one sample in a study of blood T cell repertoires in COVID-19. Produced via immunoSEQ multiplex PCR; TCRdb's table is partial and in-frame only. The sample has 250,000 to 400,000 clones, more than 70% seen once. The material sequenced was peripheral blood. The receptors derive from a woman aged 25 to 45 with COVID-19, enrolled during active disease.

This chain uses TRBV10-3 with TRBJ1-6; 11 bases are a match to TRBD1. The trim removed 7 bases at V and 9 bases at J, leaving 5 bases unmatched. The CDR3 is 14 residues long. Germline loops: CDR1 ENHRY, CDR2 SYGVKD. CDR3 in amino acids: CAIKPGQGGSPLHF. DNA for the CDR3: TGTGCCATCAAGCCGGGACAGGGGGGTTCACCCCTCCACTTT.

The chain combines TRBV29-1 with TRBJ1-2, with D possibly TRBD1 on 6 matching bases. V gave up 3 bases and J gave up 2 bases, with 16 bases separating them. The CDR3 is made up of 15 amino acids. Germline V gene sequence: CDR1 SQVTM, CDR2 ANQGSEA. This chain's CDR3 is CSVDQLTGSNYGYTF. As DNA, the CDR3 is TGCAGCGTTGACCAGCTAACAGGGTCCAACTATGGCTACACCTTC.

The CDR3 region is CASSYGTGFVGYTF. CDR3 bases: TGTGCCAGCAGTTACGGGACAGGGTTCGTGGGCTACACCTTC. The chain joins TRBV6-5 to TRBJ1-2; 9 nucleotides align to TRBD1. Germline CDR1 and CDR2: MNHEY and SVGAGI. With V trimmed by 2 bases and J by 8 bases, 6 bases remained unmatched. The CDR3 contains 14 residues.

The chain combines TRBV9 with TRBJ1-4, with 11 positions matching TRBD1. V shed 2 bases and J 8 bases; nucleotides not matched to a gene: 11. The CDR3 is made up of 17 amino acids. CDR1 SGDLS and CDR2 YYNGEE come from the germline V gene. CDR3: CASSVDTGQGAQEKLFF. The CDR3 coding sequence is TGTGCCAGCAGCGTCGATACCGGACAGGGGGCGCAGGAAAAACTGTTTTTT.

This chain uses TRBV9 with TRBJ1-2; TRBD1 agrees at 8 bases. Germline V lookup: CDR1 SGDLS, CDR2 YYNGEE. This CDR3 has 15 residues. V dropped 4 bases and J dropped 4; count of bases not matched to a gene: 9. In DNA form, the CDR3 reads TGTGCCAGCAGCTTAACCTCAGGGGGCAGCTATGGCTACACCTTC. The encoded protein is CASSLTSGGSYGYTF. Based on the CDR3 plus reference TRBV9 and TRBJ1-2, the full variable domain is DSGVTQTPKHLITATGQRVTLRCSPRSGDLSVYWYQQSLDQGLQFLIQYYNGEERAKGNILERFSAQQFPDLHSELNLSSLELGDSALYFCASSLTSGGSYGYTFGSGTRLTVV.

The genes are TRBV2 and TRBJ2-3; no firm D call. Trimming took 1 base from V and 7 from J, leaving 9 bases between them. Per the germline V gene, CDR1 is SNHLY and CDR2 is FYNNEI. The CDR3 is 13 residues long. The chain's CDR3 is CASSEDRPNTQYF. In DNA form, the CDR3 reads TGTGCCAGCAGTGAAGACAGACCCAATACGCAGTATTTT.

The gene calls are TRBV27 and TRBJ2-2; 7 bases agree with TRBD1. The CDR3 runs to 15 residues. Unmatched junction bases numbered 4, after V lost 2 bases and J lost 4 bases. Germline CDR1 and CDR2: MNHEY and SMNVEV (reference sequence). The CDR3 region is CASSLTGALTGELFF. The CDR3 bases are TGTGCCAGCAGTTTAACAGGGGCCCTCACCGGGGAGCTGTTTTTT.

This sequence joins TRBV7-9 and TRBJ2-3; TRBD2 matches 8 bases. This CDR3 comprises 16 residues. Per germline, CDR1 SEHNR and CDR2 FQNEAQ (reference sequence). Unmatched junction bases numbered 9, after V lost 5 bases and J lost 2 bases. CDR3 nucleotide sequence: TGTGCCAGCAGCCGAGGCTTAGCGGGGACCACAGATACGCAGTATTTT. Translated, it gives CASSRGLAGTTDTQYF.

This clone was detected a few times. The CDR3 nucleotides are TGTGCCAGCCCAAAAGAGACCCAGTACTTC. It codes for CASPKETQYF. V usage is TRBV6-6 and J usage is TRBJ2-5; D not resolved. This CDR3 is built from 10 residues. Germline V gene data show CDR1 as MNHNY and CDR2 as SVGAGI (reference sequence). The V end lost 8 bases, the J end lost 3 bases, and 4 bases lay between the germline ends.

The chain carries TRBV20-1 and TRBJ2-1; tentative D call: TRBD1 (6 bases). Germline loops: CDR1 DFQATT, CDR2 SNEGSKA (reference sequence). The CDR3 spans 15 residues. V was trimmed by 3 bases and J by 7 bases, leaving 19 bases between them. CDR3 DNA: TGCAGTGCTAGTTCAGGGGATAGCTACAGTAATGAGCAGTTCTTC. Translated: CSASSGDSYSNEQFF.